The clone carrying this T cell receptor beta chain was detected a few times. The germline gives CDR1 SNHLY, CDR2 FYNNEI. The CDR3 has 13 residues. V dropped 5 bases and J dropped 0 bases, with 7 bases sitting between them. The data derive from a study of cytomegalovirus exposure and HLA in healthy donors. It was with 60 Vbeta and 13 Jbeta primers that the PCR ran. Clones were sequenced by immunoSEQ multiplex PCR, and TCRdb holds only the in-frame ones, with some missing. The table lists 170,000 or so clones, approximately 84% of them singletons. Specimen: PBMCs. The TCR comes from a man aged 18 to 29 in good health and CMV-seronegative. The V call is TRBV2, the J call TRBJ1-1; D unclear. This CDR3 reads CASSRQMNTEAFF. CDR3 DNA: TGTGCCAGCAGTAGACAAATGAACACTGAAGCTTTCTTT.